One sample yielded the 20 T cell receptor beta chains listed below, sequenced in a study of cytomegalovirus exposure and HLA in healthy donors. The PCR was carried out with 60 Vbeta primers and 13 Jbeta primers. Assay used: immunoSEQ multiplex PCR; TCRdb lists only in-frame clones, some missing. The data hold under 200,000 clones, with roughly 12% observed a single time. Material: PBMCs. These TCRs come from a man in his forties or fifties in good health and CMV-seropositive.

This clone has a handful of counts. The rearrangement uses TRBV6-5 and TRBJ2-1; D ambiguous. The CDR3 has 15 amino acids. Looked up from germline, CDR1 is MNHEY and CDR2 is SVGAGI. The V and J ends lost 4 bases and 6 bases respectively, with 16 bases between them. Here the CDR3 reads CASSFVPTHLNEQFF. CDR3 sequence (DNA): TGTGCCAGCAGTTTTGTGCCTACCCACCTCAATGAGCAGTTCTTC.

This clone has just a few counts. The rearrangement joins TRBV5-8 to TRBJ2-2; 7 nucleotides line up with TRBD1. The V gene's germline CDR1 is SGHTS and CDR2 YDEGEE. The J segment lost 7 bases and the V segment lost 0 bases, leaving 6 bases of the junction unmatched. This CDR3 is 15 amino acids long. The CDR3 region has the DNA TGTGCCAGCAGCTTGGATCAAGGGACAGACGGGGAGCTGTTTTTT. Translation gives CASSLDQGTDGELFF.

This clone has a handful of counts. CDR3 DNA sequence: TGTGCCAGCAGTTTAAGTTGGGACTTGGCTGAAGCTTTCTTT. Encoded protein: CASSLSWDLAEAFF. The V gene is TRBV27, the J gene TRBJ1-1, with D possibly being TRBD1 (5 bases). Germline lookup yields CDR1 MNHEY and CDR2 SMNVEV (reference sequence). This CDR3 has 14 amino acids. V lost 2 bases, J lost 6 bases, and 13 bases lay in between.

This clone has a handful of counts. The chain recombines TRBV6-1 with TRBJ1-2; no clear D. The CDR3 is made up of 12 amino acids. From germline, CDR1 is MNHNS and CDR2 SASEGT. Trimming shortened V by 0 bases and J by 4 bases, and 3 bases separated the two germline ends. In nucleotides, the CDR3 is TGTGCCAGCAGTGAAGCGCGCTATGGCTACACCTTC. It translates to CASSEARYGYTF.

This clone was seen a handful of times. The V and J genes are TRBV6-5 and TRBJ1-5; 9 bases are a match to TRBD1. The CDR3 contains 13 residues. Germline CDR1 and CDR2: MNHEY and SVGAGI. Unmatched junction bases numbered 4, after V lost 6 bases and J lost 7 bases. Here the CDR3 reads CASSRDRVQPQHF. The CDR3 DNA reads TGTGCCAGCAGCCGGGACAGGGTCCAGCCCCAGCATTTT.

This clone was observed a few times. V and J are TRBV4-3 and TRBJ2-1; 8 positions agree with TRBD2. Unmatched junction bases numbered 21, after V lost 6 bases and J lost 5 bases. The CDR3 covers 19 residues. Germline V lookup: CDR1 LGHNA, CDR2 YSLEER. CDR3 residues: CASSSRDGAGVSGDNEQFF. The CDR3 DNA reads TGCGCCAGCAGTTCCCGGGACGGAGCGGGGGTCTCGGGAGACAATGAGCAGTTCTTC.

This clone was seen a handful of times. The genes are TRBV12-5 and TRBJ2-7, with D maybe TRBD2 (5 bases). The germline V gene encodes CDR1 LGHNT and CDR2 FRNRAP. V gave up 1 base and J gave up 6 bases, with 13 bases separating them. The CDR3 spans 14 residues. CDR3: CASGLDMTISEQYF. The CDR3 DNA sequence: TGTGCTAGTGGTTTGGACATGACTATTTCCGAGCAGTACTTC.

This clone was observed a few times. The rearrangement joins TRBV11-2 to TRBJ2-5; 8 bases line up with TRBD2. Looked up from germline, CDR1 is SGHAT and CDR2 is FQNNGV. The ends lost 4 bases at V and 5 bases at J; junction bases unmatched: 6. CDR3 length equals 14 residues. The CDR3 coding sequence is TGTGCCAGCAGCTGGCCCGGGGGGGTGGAGACCCAGTACTTC. It is translated as CASSWPGGVETQYF.

This chain uses TRBV5-1 with TRBJ1-3; no firm D call. CDR1 and CDR2 (germline): SGHRS, YFSETQ. This CDR3 has 15 residues. V lost 1 base to trimming and J lost 0 bases, with 8 bases between them. As DNA, the CDR3 is TGCGCCAGCAGCTTGAGCGGAAGCTCTGGAAACACCATATATTTT. Its protein is CASSLSGSSGNTIYF.

The J gene is TRBJ1-1, the V gene TRBV19, with a possible D match to TRBD1 (5 bases). Germline V gives CDR1 LNHDA, CDR2 SQIVND (reference sequence). V lost 5 bases, J lost 1 base, and 14 bases lay in between. The CDR3 extends over 15 amino acids. The CDR3 is CASSAPGRANTEAFF. The CDR3 bases are TGTGCCAGTAGTGCGCCGGGCAGGGCGAACACTGAAGCTTTCTTT.

V gene TRBV28 combines with J gene TRBJ2-1, with 7 bases that match TRBD2. J lost 0 bases, V lost 4 bases, and 3 bases had no gene match. This CDR3 has 15 amino acids. Germline-derived CDR1 and CDR2 are MDHEN and SYDVKM. The CDR3 here is CASSWGDYSYNEQFF. DNA of the CDR3: TGTGCCAGCAGTTGGGGGGACTACTCCTACAATGAGCAGTTCTTC.

This chain joins TRBV28 and TRBJ1-5; 7 bases align to TRBD1. V lost 6 bases to trimming and J lost 2 bases; unmatched junction nucleotides: 7. Per the germline V gene, CDR1 is MDHEN and CDR2 is SYDVKM. The CDR3 is made up of 15 amino acids. CDR3: CASRLDRVGNQPQHF. The CDR3, as DNA: TGTGCCAGCAGACTAGACAGGGTTGGCAATCAGCCCCAGCATTTT.

In its sample, this clone was seen a few times. The chain couples TRBV19 to TRBJ1-6, with TRBD1 as a possible D gene (5 bases). The germline V gene has CDR1 LNHDA and CDR2 SQIVND (reference sequence). This CDR3 comprises 13 residues. The V end was cut by 4 bases, the J end by 6 bases, with 7 bases between. CDR3 sequence reads: CASSTDSNSPLHF. The CDR3 coding sequence is TGTGCCAGTAGTACCGACAGTAATTCACCCCTCCACTTT.

The chain links TRBV10-1 to TRBJ2-2; D possibly corresponds to TRBD2 (5 bases). In germline, CDR1 is WNHNN, CDR2 SYGVQD (reference sequence). V dropped 3 bases and J dropped 5 bases, with 7 bases sitting between them. The CDR3 runs 13 residues. CDR3: CASSESGTGELFF. The CDR3 nucleotides read TGCGCCAGCAGTGAAAGCGGAACCGGGGAGCTGTTTTTT.

The V call is TRBV18, the J call TRBJ1-1; no firm D call. Germline V gene sequence: CDR1 KGHSH, CDR2 LQKENI. The CDR3 runs 15 residues. Trimming cost V 0 bases and J 5 bases, with 13 bases left between them. The CDR3 spells CASSPPATGGTEAFF. In DNA, the CDR3 is TGTGCCAGCTCACCACCTGCGACGGGAGGGACTGAAGCTTTCTTT.

This clone was counted between two and nine times. The chain is built from TRBV5-6 and TRBJ1-1; 9 positions match TRBD1. Germline V gene sequence: CDR1 SGHDT, CDR2 YYEEEE. There are 16 residues in the CDR3. V lost 5 bases and J lost 1; bases outside the gene matches: 9. CDR3 amino acids: CASSLGQGIENTEAFF. The CDR3 nucleotides read TGTGCCAGCAGTTTAGGACAGGGGATTGAGAACACTGAAGCTTTCTTT.

The V gene is TRBV9, the J gene TRBJ1-3, with 7 bases fitting TRBD1. The CDR3 runs to 16 residues. Trimming removed 3 bases from V and 0 bases from J; junction bases left unmatched: 6. CDR1 is SGDLS, CDR2 YYNGEE, per germline. As DNA, the CDR3 is TGTGCCAGCAGCGCTTTGACAGGGAACTCTGGAAACACCATATATTTT. Its protein is CASSALTGNSGNTIYF. Looking up the rest from reference TRBV9 and TRBJ1-3 gives the full variable domain: DSGVTQTPKHLITATGQRVTLRCSPRSGDLSVYWYQQSLDQGLQFLIQYYNGEERAKGNILERFSAQQFPDLHSELNLSSLELGDSALYFCASSALTGNSGNTIYFGEGSWLTVV.

Written as DNA, the CDR3 is TGCGCCAGCAGCTCTACTAGCGGGGGTACAGATACGCAGTATTTT. Its translation: CASSSTSGGTDTQYF. The chain joins TRBV5-1 to TRBJ2-3, with 11 bases identical to TRBD2. The V gene's germline CDR1 is SGHRS and CDR2 YFSETQ. Trimming cost V 3 bases and J 3 bases; bases outside gene matches: 3. The CDR3 is 15 residues long.

Written as DNA, the CDR3 is TGTGCCAGCACTATACTCCCCGGGACAGGGTCCCAGCCCCAGCATTTT. This translates into CASTILPGTGSQPQHF. The chain joins TRBV2 to TRBJ1-5; TRBD1 agrees at 9 bases. The CDR3 totals 16 residues. V shed 7 bases and J 7 bases; nucleotides not matched to a gene: 14. Germline CDR1 reads SNHLY; CDR2 reads FYNNEI.

This sequence joins TRBV6-1 and TRBJ1-2; D is unclear. This CDR3 has 15 amino acids. V was trimmed by 4 bases and J by 1 base, leaving 13 bases between them. Looked up from germline, CDR1 is MNHNS and CDR2 is SASEGT. For the CDR3, the DNA is TGTGCCAGCAGTGCCCGGTCGACAAGTAACTATGGCTACACCTTC. Its translation is CASSARSTSNYGYTF.